Below, 20 T cell receptor beta chains from the same sample are listed, as sequenced in a study of T cells in Graves' hyperthyroidism and ophthalmopathy. The CDR3 regions of TCR beta were amplified from RNA transcripts. HTBI primers were the set used in a first-round RT-PCR of the TCR CDR3. Each CDR3 protein gets one entry after TCRdb re-called the multiplex PCR reads with MiXCR. In the table there are 300,000 or so distinct CDR3 sequences, approximately 18% of which are singletons. Sequenced: blood. The receptors shown here come from a woman aged 45-60 years with Graves' hyperthyroidism.

This chain joins TRBV4-1 and TRBJ2-2; D gene unclear. The CDR3 runs to 14 residues. In germline, CDR1 is MGHRA, CDR2 YSYEKL. The germline V and J ends were trimmed by 2 bases and 4 bases, with 8 bases remaining between them. The CDR3 nucleotides are TGCGCCAGCAGCCAAAAGGTCATCACCGGGGAGCTGTTTTTT. Its protein product is CASSQKVITGELFF.

Points on this clonotype: With a much larger clone just one base away, this may be a read error. The chain has TRBV5-1 and TRBJ2-1; D unclear. This CDR3 contains 18 residues. Germline CDR1 SGHRS, CDR2 YFSETQ. The CDR3 here is CVSSSPSGLASSYNEQFF. For the CDR3, the DNA is TGTGTCAGCAGCTCCCCCTCTGGCCTGGCGAGCTCCTACAATGAGCAGTTCTTC.

This clonotype was counted between two and nine times. The chain links TRBV15 to TRBJ1-3, with D unclear. The CDR3 has 15 residues. Trimming took 2 bases from V and 1 from J, leaving 9 bases between them. The V gene's germline CDR1 is LNHNV and CDR2 YYDKDF (reference sequence). The CDR3, as DNA: TGTGCCACCAGCAGAAAAGGGAGTTCTGGAAACACCATATATTTT. This encodes CATSRKGSSGNTIYF.

This clonotype was recorded a few times. The chain recombines TRBV3-1 with TRBJ2-3; 11 bases are a match to TRBD2. This CDR3 spans 16 amino acids. Germline CDR1 reads LGHDT; CDR2 reads YNNKEL (reference sequence). Trimming took 4 bases from V and 4 from J; bases not matched to a gene: 7. The CDR3 DNA reads as TGTGCCAGCAGCCCGTTCTCTAGCGGGGGGCCAGATACGCAGTATTTT. Translating it yields CASSPFSSGGPDTQYF.

This clonotype was detected only a few times. The rearrangement joins TRBV10-3 to TRBJ1-6; D not certain. V lost 2 bases and J 15 bases, leaving 14 bases between the germline ends. Germline V gives CDR1 ENHRY, CDR2 SYGVKD. CDR3 length equals 13 residues. The CDR3 DNA follows: TGTGCCATCAGTGAGGCCTCAGGAGGTTACCTCCACTTT. Protein: CAISEASGGYLHF.

This clonotype has a handful of counts. The chain is built from TRBV12-3 or TRBV12-4 and TRBJ1-2, with D perhaps TRBD1 (6 bases). Deletions cut 5 bases from V and 7 bases from J, with 17 bases between. The CDR3 has 14 residues. The CDR3 bases are TGTGCCAGCAGTCCCCGTCGCGGGGGCCCTGGCTACACCTTC. It codes for CASSPRRGGPGYTF.

The rearrangement uses TRBV12-3 or TRBV12-4 and TRBJ2-3, with 8 bases matching TRBD1. The CDR3 extends over 15 amino acids. After removal of 0 bases from V and 1 base from J, the junction contained 0 bases not matched to a gene. The CDR3 sequence is CASSLAQGGTDTQYF. The CDR3 DNA follows: TGTGCCAGCAGTTTAGCACAGGGGGGCACAGATACGCAGTATTTT.

J is TRBJ1-6 and V is TRBV19, with a tentative D call TRBD1 (5 bases). This CDR3 has 15 amino acids. Trimming removed 6 bases at V and 7 bases at J, with 16 bases between. Germline V gene lookup returns CDR1 LNHDA and CDR2 SQIVND (reference sequence). CDR3 nucleotide sequence: TGTGCCAGTAGGGCCGGGGGGGATTACAATTCACCCCTCCACTTT. Protein: CASRAGGDYNSPLHF.

Many counts were recorded for this clonotype. This chain connects TRBV20-1 to TRBJ2-3; either TRBD1 or TRBD2 may fit D (5 bases each). This CDR3 spans 17 amino acids. Germline CDR1 reads DFQATT; CDR2 reads SNEGSKA (reference sequence). The germline V and J ends were trimmed by 0 bases and 1 base, with 17 bases remaining between them. The chain's CDR3 is CSARDVWGTHRTDTQYF. The CDR3 DNA reads as TGCAGTGCTAGAGATGTGTGGGGGACCCACCGCACAGATACGCAGTATTTT.

The CDR3 DNA sequence: TGTGCCAGCAGCTTTTTAGGGGACGAGCAGTACTTC. Its protein product is CASSFLGDEQYF. The chain couples TRBV7-2 to TRBJ2-7, with TRBD1 as a possible D gene (5 bases). Trimming took 3 bases from V and 5 from J, leaving 8 bases between them. Germline values: CDR1 SGHTA, CDR2 FQGNSA. The CDR3 contains 12 residues.

This clonotype came up many times. The V call is TRBV7-2, the J call TRBJ2-3; either TRBD1 or TRBD2 may supply D (5 bases each). CDR1 and CDR2 (germline): SGHTA, FQGNSA. V was shortened by 5 bases and J by 3 bases, with 15 bases between the two germline ends. CDR3 length: 15 residues. DNA for the CDR3: TGTGCCAGCAGCGGGGGTTTGGGGGATACAGATACGCAGTATTTT. Translating gives CASSGGLGDTDTQYF.

This clonotype was counted ten times or more. The J gene is TRBJ2-1, the V gene TRBV5-1; D could derive from TRBD1 or TRBD2 (5 bases each). The V and J ends lost 0 bases and 5 bases respectively, with 15 bases between them. The CDR3 sequence is 16 residues long. The germline CDR1 and CDR2 sequences are SGHRS and YFSETQ. This CDR3 is CASSLAAGSVNNEQFF. CDR3 coding DNA: TGCGCCAGCAGCTTGGCGGCAGGGAGTGTGAACAATGAGCAGTTCTTC.

Details on this clonotype: This could be a read error, since a much larger clone is one nucleotide away. Here the CDR3 reads CASSLSSGGGGPQYF. The CDR3 coding sequence is TGTGCCAGCAGTTTAAGTTCCGGGGGGGGTGGGCCCCAGTATTTT. This rearrangement joins TRBV27 to TRBJ1-5, with TRBD2 matching 8 bases. The DNA end is more similar to TRBJ2-3, so the J call may be wrong. The germline V gene has CDR1 MNHEY and CDR2 SMNVEV (reference sequence). This CDR3 spans 15 amino acids.

This clonotype was picked up a small number of times. This CDR3 reads CASSDPGTPNTEAFF. CDR3 sequence (DNA): TGTGCCAGTAGTGATCCCGGGACACCCAACACTGAAGCTTTCTTT. The chain employs TRBV19 and TRBJ1-1; D perhaps matches TRBD1 (6 bases). CDR1 and CDR2 from the germline V gene are LNHDA and SQIVND (reference sequence). The CDR3 is 15 residues long. Trimming took 5 bases from V and 2 from J, leaving 15 bases between them.

This clonotype was seen at least ten times. The CDR3 DNA reads TGTGCCAGCAGTCCTCTGGGAGGGGACAGGGTAGGGGACACTGAAGCTTTCTTT. It encodes CASSPLGGDRVGDTEAFF. The chain uses TRBV28 and TRBJ1-1, with 9 bases matching TRBD1. CDR1 and CDR2 from the germline V gene are MDHEN and SYDVKM. This CDR3 is 18 amino acids long. V lost 5 bases and J lost 3; bases outside the gene matches: 16. The full variable domain, completed using reference TRBV28 and TRBJ1-1, is DVKVTQSSRYLVKRTGEKVFLECVQDMDHENMFWYRQDPGLGLRLIYFSYDVKMKEKGDIPEGYSVSREKKERFSLILESASTNQTSMYLCASSPLGGDRVGDTEAFFGQGTRLTVV.

This clonotype was seen more than once but under ten times. The chain carries TRBV11-2 and TRBJ2-5; TRBD1 or TRBD2 may be the D gene (7 bases each). Trimming took 7 bases from V and 5 from J, leaving 14 bases between them. Looked up from germline, CDR1 is SGHAT and CDR2 is FQNNGV. This CDR3 comprises 13 residues. The CDR3 nucleotides read TGTGCCAGCACCAGGGGGGGCCAGGAGACCCAGTACTTC. Translating gives CASTRGGQETQYF.

The chain links TRBV5-6 to TRBJ2-7; 9 positions match TRBD1. The CDR3 has 14 amino acids. CDR1 SGHDT and CDR2 YYEEEE come from the germline V gene. V gave up 0 bases and J gave up 4 bases; unmatched junction bases: 2. The CDR3 here is CASSLAGTGYEQYV. The DNA of the CDR3 is TGTGCCAGCAGCTTGGCAGGGACAGGGTACGAGCAGTACGTC.

Turning to this clonotype: This sequence may be a read error, since a much larger clone differs from it by one base. CDR3 in DNA: TGTGCCGGCAGCCGCCCCCGTCAAACTCCCTTCACTAGAGAAAAACTGTTTTTT. It encodes CAGSRPRQTPFTREKLFF. V is TRBV12-3 or TRBV12-4 and J is TRBJ1-4; D call uncertain. This CDR3 is 18 amino acids long.

This clonotype was found many times. This chain joins TRBV11-2 and TRBJ2-7, with D hard to call. Germline V gene data show CDR1 as SGHAT and CDR2 as FQNNGV. The CDR3 has 14 amino acids. V lost 7 bases, J lost 0 bases, and 13 bases lay in between. Written as DNA, the CDR3 is TGTGCCAGCACGGTAGGGCTAATCTCCTACGAGCAGTACTTC. It yields the protein CASTVGLISYEQYF.

This clonotype was counted only a few times. The chain is built from TRBV3-1 and TRBJ1-2; TRBD1 might be the D (5 bases). Germline lookup yields CDR1 LGHDT and CDR2 YNNKEL (reference sequence). V lost 2 bases and J lost 8, with 9 bases in between. The CDR3 consists of 12 residues. The CDR3 DNA follows: TGTGCCAGCAGCCAACAGGGTGAAGGCTACACCTTC. As protein: CASSQQGEGYTF.